These 15 T cell receptor beta chains were all obtained from the same sample, sequenced in a study of cytomegalovirus exposure and HLA in healthy donors. With 60 Vbeta and 13 Jbeta primers, the PCR was carried out. Generated by immunoSEQ multiplex PCR, the TCRdb table keeps only in-frame clones and is missing some. The sample has around 120,000 clones, around 80% seen once; the top ten hold about 0.22%. The specimen was PBMCs. All receptors derive from a man aged 50 to 60 in good health and CMV-seronegative.

J is TRBJ2-5 and V is TRBV5-1, with 14 bases identical to TRBD2. V dropped 4 bases and J dropped 2; count of bases not matched to a gene: 4. The length of the CDR3 is 16 residues. Germline CDR1 is SGHRS and CDR2 is YFSETQ. The CDR3 here is CASSLGLAGGQETQYF. The CDR3, as DNA: TGCGCCAGCAGCCTCGGACTAGCGGGAGGACAAGAGACCCAGTACTTC.

The chain employs TRBV28 and TRBJ2-6; D perhaps matches TRBD1 (5 bases). The CDR3 covers 12 residues. The germline V and J ends were trimmed by 8 bases and 4 bases, with 6 bases remaining between them. The germline CDR1 and CDR2 sequences are MDHEN and SYDVKM. CDR3 sequence (DNA): TGTGCCAGCGGGGCCGGGGCCAACGTCCTGACTTTC. Its protein is CASGAGANVLTF. Full variable domain (remainder filled in from reference TRBV28 and TRBJ2-6): DVKVTQSSRYLVKRTGEKVFLECVQDMDHENMFWYRQDPGLGLRLIYFSYDVKMKEKGDIPEGYSVSREKKERFSLILESASTNQTSMYLCASGAGANVLTFGAGSRLTVL.

The CDR3 spells CATRPGLAGVNEQFF. The CDR3 nucleotides read TGTGCCACCCGCCCGGGACTAGCGGGAGTCAATGAGCAGTTCTTC. J is TRBJ2-1 and V is TRBV10-3; 14 bases fit TRBD2. The CDR3 loop spans 15 amino acids. Germline V CDR1 and CDR2: ENHRY, SYGVKD. The V segment lost 10 bases and the J segment 6 bases; nucleotides outside the gene matches: 8.

The chain links TRBV27 to TRBJ2-7; 8 bases line up with TRBD1. This CDR3 is built from 16 residues. Trimming at V came to 2 bases and at J to 7 bases, leaving 13 bases not matched to a gene. Germline V gene data show CDR1 as MNHEY and CDR2 as SMNVEV (reference sequence). The CDR3 region is CASSLVAGRGLGEQYF. For the CDR3, the DNA is TGTGCCAGCAGTTTAGTGGCGGGCAGGGGGCTTGGAGAGCAGTACTTC.

The V gene is TRBV5-4, the J gene TRBJ1-6; 7 nucleotides align to TRBD1. The CDR3 loop spans 15 amino acids. Germline loops: CDR1 SGHNT, CDR2 YYREEE (reference sequence). With 4 bases clipped from V and 5 bases from J, the junction kept 6 bases outside the gene matches. The CDR3 coding sequence is TGTGCCAGCAGCGCCTCAGGGGGGAATAATTCACCCCTCCACTTT. Amino acid sequence: CASSASGGNNSPLHF.

The CDR3 loop is CASSLWGTGSGYTF. The CDR3 coding sequence is TGTGCCAGCAGTCTATGGGGTACAGGTTCCGGCTACACCTTC. The chain employs TRBV6-5 and TRBJ1-2, with a tentative D call TRBD1 (5 bases). There are 14 residues in the CDR3. Germline CDR1 MNHEY, CDR2 SVGAGI. The V and J ends lost 5 bases and 8 bases respectively, with 18 bases between them.

The rearrangement joins TRBV6-5 to TRBJ1-1; 7 bases are shared with TRBD1. Trimming removed 6 bases from V and 9 bases from J; junction bases left unmatched: 10. This CDR3 region has 13 residues. Germline CDR1 MNHEY, CDR2 SVGAGI. The CDR3 protein is CASRLRGRDQAFF. The CDR3 region has the DNA TGTGCCAGCAGACTAAGGGGGCGCGATCAAGCTTTCTTT.

The V and J genes are TRBV6-1 and TRBJ1-5, with 7 bases aligning to TRBD1. CDR1 and CDR2 from the germline V gene are MNHNS and SASEGT. The length of the CDR3 is 14 residues. The ends lost 6 bases at V and 4 bases at J; junction bases unmatched: 6. CDR3 amino acids: CASSHDRVNQPQHF. CDR3 bases: TGTGCCAGCAGCCACGACAGGGTTAATCAGCCCCAGCATTTT.

CDR3 residues: CASSPTGGGWGGRETQYF. CDR3 DNA: TGTGCCAGCAGTCCGACAGGGGGCGGGTGGGGAGGACGGGAGACCCAGTACTTC. This rearrangement joins TRBV28 to TRBJ2-5; TRBD1 matches at 10 bases. V lost 5 bases, J lost 5 bases, and 17 bases stayed unmatched. This CDR3 is built from 18 residues. The germline V gene encodes CDR1 MDHEN and CDR2 SYDVKM.

The CDR3 here is CASSQPPTYEQYF. Written as DNA, the CDR3 is TGTGCCAGCAGCCAACCCCCTACCTACGAGCAGTACTTC. J is TRBJ2-7 and V is TRBV7-9; D remains unclear. There are 13 residues in the CDR3. In germline, CDR1 is SEHNR, CDR2 FQNEAQ (reference sequence). The germline V and J ends were trimmed by 5 bases and 2 bases, with 10 bases remaining between them.

The rearrangement uses TRBV2 and TRBJ1-1; possibly TRBD1 for D (6 bases). The CDR3 spans 15 residues. V dropped 4 bases and J dropped 0 bases, with 12 bases sitting between them. CDR1 SNHLY and CDR2 FYNNEI come from the germline V gene. CDR3 nucleotide sequence: TGTGCCAGCAGTGTCAGGGGTACCATGAACACTGAAGCTTTCTTT. Protein product: CASSVRGTMNTEAFF.

V and J are TRBV9 and TRBJ1-5; D is possibly TRBD1 (6 bases). The CDR3 is 15 residues long. Germline CDR1 and CDR2: SGDLS and YYNGEE. V was trimmed by 3 bases and J by 1 base, leaving 11 bases between them. The CDR3 DNA is TGTGCCAGCAGCGCACAGGGTCGAAGCAATCAGCCCCAGCATTTT. Its translation is CASSAQGRSNQPQHF.

This clone was found once. V and J are TRBV5-6 and TRBJ1-4; a possible D gene is TRBD1 (5 bases). V was cut by 4 bases and J by 7 bases, with 14 bases left in between. The CDR3 has 14 residues. CDR1 and CDR2 from the germline V gene are SGHDT and YYEEEE. In DNA form, the CDR3 reads TGTGCCAGCAGCATACCGGGACTGAGTGAAAAACTGTTTTTT. This codes for CASSIPGLSEKLFF.

The chain carries TRBV18 and TRBJ2-1, with 7 bases matching TRBD2. Germline V gene data show CDR1 as KGHSH and CDR2 as LQKENI. The CDR3 runs 20 residues. J was trimmed by 0 bases and V by 3 bases; bases with no gene match: 17. The CDR3 reads CASSPPLGSGLPSSYNEQFF. The CDR3 coding sequence is TGTGCCAGCTCACCCCCGTTGGGTAGCGGGCTCCCTAGCTCCTACAATGAGCAGTTCTTC.

The V call is TRBV21-1, the J call TRBJ2-7; TRBD2 was called by the table and not checked on the DNA. TRBV21-1 is termed a pseudogene. The CDR3 has 15 residues. The CDR3 DNA follows: TGTGCCAGCAGCCTAGCGGGAGAATTTAAGGACGAGCAGTACTTC. Its protein product is CASSLAGEFKDEQYF.